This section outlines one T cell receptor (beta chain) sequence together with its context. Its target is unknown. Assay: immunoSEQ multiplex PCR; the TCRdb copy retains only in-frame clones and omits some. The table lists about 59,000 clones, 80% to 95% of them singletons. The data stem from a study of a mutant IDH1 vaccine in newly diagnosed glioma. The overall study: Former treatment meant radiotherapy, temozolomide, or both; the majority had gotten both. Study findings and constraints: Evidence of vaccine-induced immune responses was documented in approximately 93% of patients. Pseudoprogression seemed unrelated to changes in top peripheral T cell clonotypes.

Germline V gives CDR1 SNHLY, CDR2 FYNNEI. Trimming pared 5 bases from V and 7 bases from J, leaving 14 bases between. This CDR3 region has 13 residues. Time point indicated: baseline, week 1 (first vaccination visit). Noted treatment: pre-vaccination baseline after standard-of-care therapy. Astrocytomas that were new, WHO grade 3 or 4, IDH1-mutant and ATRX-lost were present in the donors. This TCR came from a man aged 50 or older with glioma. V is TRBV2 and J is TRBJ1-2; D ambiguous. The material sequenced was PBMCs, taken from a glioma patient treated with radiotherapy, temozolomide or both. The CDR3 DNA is TGTGCCAGCAGTCTCAGTGGGTGGGGTGGCTACACCTTC. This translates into CASSLSGWGGYTF.